This note documents a single TCR beta chain sequence. Its antigen is as yet unknown. Germline CDR1 SGHDT, CDR2 YYEEEE. CDR3 length equals 16 residues. V gave up 1 base and J gave up 4 bases, with 17 bases separating them. These data originate in a study of cytomegalovirus exposure and HLA in healthy donors. General study points: TCR beta sequences reportedly predicted most subjects' HLA-A and HLA-B alleles accurately.

Researchers ran the PCR with 60 Vbeta and 13 Jbeta primers. TCRdb's copy holds only in-frame clones and misses some; the assay was immunoSEQ multiplex PCR. The table has roughly 100,000 clones, 69% seen once; the top ten hold approximately 3%. The sample consisted of PBMCs. The TCR was taken from a man in his thirties or forties in good health and CMV-seronegative. The chain is built from TRBV5-6 and TRBJ2-5; weak D call: TRBD1 (6 bases). The CDR3 region has the DNA TGTGCCAGCAGCTTGAGTCAGGGGCGCCCCAGAGAGACCCAGTACTTC. Translating it yields CASSLSQGRPRETQYF.